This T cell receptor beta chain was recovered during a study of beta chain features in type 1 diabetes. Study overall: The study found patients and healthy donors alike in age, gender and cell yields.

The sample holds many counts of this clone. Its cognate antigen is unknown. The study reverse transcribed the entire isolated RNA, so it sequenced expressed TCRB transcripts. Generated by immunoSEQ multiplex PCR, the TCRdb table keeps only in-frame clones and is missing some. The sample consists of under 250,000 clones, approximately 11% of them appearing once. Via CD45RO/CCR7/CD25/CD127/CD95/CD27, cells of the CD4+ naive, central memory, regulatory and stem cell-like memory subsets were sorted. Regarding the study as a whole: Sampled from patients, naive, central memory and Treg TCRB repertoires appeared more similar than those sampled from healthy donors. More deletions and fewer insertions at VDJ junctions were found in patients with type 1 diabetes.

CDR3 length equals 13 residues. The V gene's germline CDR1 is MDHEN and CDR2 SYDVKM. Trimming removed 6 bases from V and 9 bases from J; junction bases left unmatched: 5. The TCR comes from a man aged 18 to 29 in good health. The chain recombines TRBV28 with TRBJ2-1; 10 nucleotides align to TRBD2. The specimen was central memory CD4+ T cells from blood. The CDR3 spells CASRGGLAIEQFF. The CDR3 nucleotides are TGTGCCAGCAGGGGGGGACTAGCGATTGAGCAGTTCTTC.